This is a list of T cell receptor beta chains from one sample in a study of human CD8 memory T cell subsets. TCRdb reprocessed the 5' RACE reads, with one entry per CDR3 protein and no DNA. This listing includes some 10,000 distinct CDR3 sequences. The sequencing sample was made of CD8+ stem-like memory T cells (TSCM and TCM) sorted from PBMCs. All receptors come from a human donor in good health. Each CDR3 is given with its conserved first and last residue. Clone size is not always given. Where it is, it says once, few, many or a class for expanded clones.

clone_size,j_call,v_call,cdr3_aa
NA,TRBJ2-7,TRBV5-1,CASSLIGRTDRYEQYF
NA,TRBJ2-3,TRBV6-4,CASSEGTGADTQYF
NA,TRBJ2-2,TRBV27,CASRTRPGLAGGGELFF
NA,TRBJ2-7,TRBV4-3,CASSATANSYEQYF
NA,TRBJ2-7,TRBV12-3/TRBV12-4,CASSPGQASYEQYF
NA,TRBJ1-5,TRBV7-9,CASSSMGGQPQHF
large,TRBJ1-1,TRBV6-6,CASSFEGGNTEAFF
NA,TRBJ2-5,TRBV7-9,CASSPSGVAKETQYF
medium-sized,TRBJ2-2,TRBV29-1,CSAGTTNTGELFF
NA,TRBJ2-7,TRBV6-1,CASTVAGGGDEQYF
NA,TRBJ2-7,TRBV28,CASRRTGSDYEQYF
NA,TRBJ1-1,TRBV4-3,CASSPRQVGATEAFF
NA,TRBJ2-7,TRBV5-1,CASSSGSSYEQYF
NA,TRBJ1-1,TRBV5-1,CASSLEGGSEAFF
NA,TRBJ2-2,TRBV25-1,CASSENWDTGELFF
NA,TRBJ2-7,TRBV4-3,CASGHRTGGNEQYF
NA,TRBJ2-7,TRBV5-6,CASTAETGTGDYEQYF
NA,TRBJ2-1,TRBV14,CASSPPGTANNEQFF
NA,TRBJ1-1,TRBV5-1,CASSLKQGPTEAFF
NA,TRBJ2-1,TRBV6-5,CASSYSSRNEQFF
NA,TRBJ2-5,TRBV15,CATSRGGGNQETQYF
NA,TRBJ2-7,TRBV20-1,CSATDRDLYEQYF
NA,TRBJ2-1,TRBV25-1,CASSSREDRGYNEQFF
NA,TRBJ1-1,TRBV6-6,CAARTDTEAFF
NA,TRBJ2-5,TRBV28,CASSSPRGDKQETQYF
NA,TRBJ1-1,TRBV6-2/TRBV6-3,CASSYLGNTEAFF
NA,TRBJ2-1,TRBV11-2,CASSSGGGPYNEQFF
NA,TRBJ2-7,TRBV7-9,CASSPRQKVYEQYF
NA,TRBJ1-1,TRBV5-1,CASSLPQGRIENTEAFF